This TCR beta chain comes out of a study of vaccination and CD4 T cells after COVID-19. As for the study in general: The convalescent group had six males, four females, seven Caucasians, two Asians, one multiracial.

Overall study results and limits: Spike mono-reactive status applied to 304 of 307 vaccine-specific clones in convalescent patients.

Oncomine TCR Beta short-read sequencing was applied to DNA from cultured CD4+ T cells. TCRdb re-derived calls from the PCR reads in MiXCR, one entry per CDR3 protein. The sample includes 15,000 to 20,000 distinct CDR3 sequences, approximately 63% of them seen just once. Treatment indicated: approximately nine-day PBMC culture with coronavirus spike peptide pools or control peptides (ViraFEST assay). For ViraFEST, peptide pools expanded antigen-specific T cells, after which the TCRs were sequenced. CDR1 is MNHEY and CDR2 is SMNVEV in the germline V gene (reference sequence). The CDR3 totals 18 residues. The V end lost 3 bases, the J end lost 0 bases, and 18 bases lay between the germline ends. Comment on this clonotype: Its antigen is as yet unknown.

Material for sequencing was CD4+ T cells from blood, cultured in vitro. The TCR comes from a human donor who had recovered from COVID-19. The V gene is TRBV27, the J gene TRBJ2-1; D is tentatively TRBD1 or TRBD2 (6 bases each). The CDR3 nucleotides are TGTGCCAGCAGTTTCGGAAAGAAGGGGGGTAGCTCCTACAATGAGCAGTTCTTC. Translating gives CASSFGKKGGSSYNEQFF.